What follows are 8 T cell receptor beta chains derived from one specimen sequenced in a study of cytomegalovirus exposure and HLA in healthy donors. PCR employed 60 Vbeta and 13 Jbeta primers. Assay: immunoSEQ multiplex PCR; the TCRdb copy retains only in-frame clones and omits some. The repertoire holds around 130,000 clones, with around 80% as singletons. The specimen sequenced was PBMCs. These receptors were obtained from a woman between 18 and 29 years old in good health and CMV-seronegative.

The chain uses TRBV12-5 and TRBJ2-5; no firm D call. Per germline, CDR1 LGHNT and CDR2 FRNRAP. The CDR3 sequence is 12 residues long. Trimming left V 6 bases short and J 2 bases short, with 7 bases between. CDR3 coding DNA: TGTGCTAGTGGGGCTAGGCAAGAGACCCAGTACTTC. Translating gives CASGARQETQYF.

The V gene is TRBV12-5, the J gene TRBJ2-7; 9 positions agree with TRBD2. Germline loops: CDR1 LGHNT, CDR2 FRNRAP. Losses at the gene ends were 2 bases for V and 5 bases for J; bases not matched to a gene: 1. This CDR3 region has 13 residues. CDR3: CASGLSSGDEQYF. The CDR3 DNA sequence: TGTGCTAGTGGTTTGTCTAGCGGGGACGAGCAGTACTTC.

V is TRBV5-4 and J is TRBJ2-5; D perhaps matches TRBD2 (5 bases). CDR1 and CDR2 from the germline V gene are SGHNT and YYREEE (reference sequence). CDR3 length: 13 residues. V was cut by 2 bases and J by 5 bases, with 10 bases left in between. The CDR3 nucleotides read TGTGCCAGCAGCTTAGGGCCGGGGGAGACCCAGTACTTC. This gives the protein CASSLGPGETQYF.

The chain employs TRBV6-5 and TRBJ1-2; D might be TRBD1 (6 bases). Germline assignment: CDR1 MNHEY and CDR2 SVGAGI. This CDR3 is 12 amino acids long. The V end was cut by 8 bases, the J end by 3 bases, with 10 bases between. CDR3 loop: CASQGQHYGYTF. The CDR3 coding sequence is TGTGCCAGCCAAGGACAGCACTATGGCTACACCTTC.

The chain combines TRBV11-1 with TRBJ1-1; no clear D gene. The germline V gene encodes CDR1 SGHAT and CDR2 FQDESV (reference sequence). The CDR3 runs to 16 residues. V was cut by 2 bases and J by 2 bases, with 15 bases left in between. The CDR3 DNA sequence: TGTGCCAGCAGCTTACTACCGGGTAGTGGCAACACTGAAGCTTTCTTT. This codes for CASSLLPGSGNTEAFF.

The chain has TRBV7-8 and TRBJ1-3; D possibly corresponds to TRBD1 (5 bases). Trimming shortened V by 6 bases and J by 3 bases, and 18 bases separated the two germline ends. Germline V gene data show CDR1 as SGHVS and CDR2 as FQNEAQ. The CDR3 sequence is 16 residues long. For the CDR3, the DNA is TGTGCCAGCAGTCTTGTGCCAGGGCTGATTGGAAACACCATATATTTT. Its protein is CASSLVPGLIGNTIYF.

The chain has TRBV4-1 and TRBJ1-6; D uncertain. Trimming cost V 1 base and J 8 bases, with 15 bases left between them. CDR3 length: 16 amino acids. Germline V gene data show CDR1 as MGHRA and CDR2 as YSYEKL. The CDR3 is CASSQGERRIDSPLHF. The CDR3 coding sequence is TGCGCCAGCAGCCAAGGGGAGAGGAGGATAGATTCACCCCTCCACTTT.

The chain has TRBV7-8 and TRBJ2-1; a possible D gene is TRBD2 (6 bases). This CDR3 region has 16 residues. Between the trimmed V and J ends, which lost 0 bases and 9 bases, there was a span of 18 bases. Germline V gene data show CDR1 as SGHVS and CDR2 as FQNEAQ. The CDR3 coding sequence is TGTGCCAGCAGCTTAGCGCTTCGACTAGGGGTGGGTGAGCAGTTCTTC. This sequence encodes CASSLALRLGVGEQFF.